This T cell receptor beta chain stems from a study of circulating and synovial CD4+ cells in juvenile arthritis. Findings and caveats of the study: Overlap with synovium rose as more T cells were sequenced. Bulk blood CD4 samples held at least an order of magnitude more or fewer genomes than CPL. Diversity here was lower than in bulk blood CD4 cells.

On this clone itself: What it recognizes is unknown.

CDR1 LGHNA and CDR2 YNFKEQ come from the germline V gene. The CDR3 covers 13 residues. Trimming stripped 4 bases from V and 6 bases from J, with 11 bases between. Donors were patients with active juvenile idiopathic arthritis. The protocol was immunoSEQ multiplex PCR, while the TCRdb copy is restricted to in-frame clones and leaves out a portion. The profile shows roughly 2,000 clones, around 90% of them singletons. The chain has TRBV4-2 and TRBJ2-3; no reliable D call. The source of this sequence is a human donor with juvenile idiopathic arthritis. The sample was HLA-DR+ CD4+ T cells from blood. Subset defined: circulating pathogenic-like lymphocytes, sorted as HLA-DR+CD14-CD3+CD4+CD25low/- blood T cells. The CDR3 bases are TGTGCCAGCAGCCGGCAAATGCCGGATACGCAGTATTTT. This translates into CASSRQMPDTQYF.